The sequence of this T cell receptor beta chain was determined in a study of OX40 agonist ivuxolimab in advanced cancers. In terms of the full investigation: Ivuxolimab, which targeted the costimulatory receptor OX40 (CD134), was an agonistic, fully human IgG2 monoclonal antibody. The monotherapy dose-escalation portion (N ≈ 50 patients) of the phase I ivuxolimab trial is reported in the paper. The dose-escalation cohort was 82.7% male with a mean age of around 62 years, ranging from about 20 to 80. Intravenous ivuxolimab was administered to patients every 2 weeks at six dose levels: 0.01, 0.1, 0.3, 1.5, 3 and 10 mg/kg. Partial responses occurred in three dose-escalation patients: two with cutaneous melanoma and one with hepatocellular carcinoma. Peripheral TCRbeta sequencing was intended to test whether TCR sequence diversity was altered and clonal T-cell expansion was caused by ivuxolimab. Patients were allowed to have had prior anti-PD-1, anti-PD-L1 or anti-CTLA-4 therapy, and approximately 40% of the dose-escalation patients had been treated with checkpoint inhibitors. Among the roughly 52 dose-escalation patients, roughly 20 had hepatocellular carcinoma, roughly 15 melanoma, 9 renal cell carcinoma and 9 head and neck cancer. Study-wide findings and limitations: After ivuxolimab, expanded clones were on average more numerous among CD8+ T cells than among CD4+ T cells. In the 0.1-3.0 mg/kg groups, partial responders had among the lowest normalized peripheral clonal expansion, particularly in CD8+ T cells. Low levels of normalized T-cell clonal expansion were also seen in some nonresponding patients. The antigen specificity of the peripheral T cells that underwent clonal expansion was not determined. At doses from 0.1 to 3.0 mg/kg, clonal expansion was seen in both CD4+ and CD8+ blood T cells between baseline and week 6.

This clone was seen only a few times. Its antigen is not yet known. There are no base qualities to consult, and no much larger clone falls within one base. To sequence the TCRbeta CDR3 region, genomic DNA was isolated from the sorted cells. The immunoSEQ Assay was used to sequence the TCRbeta CDR3 regions. Here the immuneACCESS table is served through TCRdb, limited to in-frame sequences with V and J called. Missing clones are a known gap in these copies; in checked studies unresolved V genes cover under half, and the rest lacks a known reason. Across this sample there are about 73,000 clones, with over 80% seen only once. Together, the top ten hold 10% to 11% of the sample. The trial excluded patients who had a history of autoimmune disease or who were on systemic immunosuppression. Peripheral blood for TCR sequencing was collected from all dose cohorts at baseline, on cycle 4 day 1, and on cycle 7 day 1. The samples were drawn from a first-in-human, open-label, multicenter phase I dose-escalation trial of ivuxolimab. Adults with locally advanced or metastatic melanoma, renal cell carcinoma, hepatocellular carcinoma or head and neck squamous cell carcinoma were enrolled in the trial. Before TCR sequencing, CD4+ and CD8+ T cells were separately sorted from peripheral blood.

Clipping removes 1 base from V and 5 bases from J, with 8 as the unmatched junction base count. CDR1 and CDR2 (SGHVS, FQNEAQ) derive from the germline V gene. The CDR3 numbers 18 residues from cysteine through phenylalanine. Only the CDR3 DNA is retained, 54 bases long and in frame from the first base. The source is an adult with an advanced solid tumor such as melanoma, head and neck, liver or kidney cancer. This specimen was CD4+ or CD8+ T cells sorted from blood, taken in a trial of the OX40 agonist ivuxolimab. This receptor chain uses TRBV7-8 and TRBJ2-2; 12 middle bases align to TRBD2. The nucleotide sequence reads TGTGCCAGCAGCTTAGACCCTGGACTAGCGGGACAAACCGGGGAGCTGTTTTTT. This translates into CASSLDPGLAGQTGELFF.